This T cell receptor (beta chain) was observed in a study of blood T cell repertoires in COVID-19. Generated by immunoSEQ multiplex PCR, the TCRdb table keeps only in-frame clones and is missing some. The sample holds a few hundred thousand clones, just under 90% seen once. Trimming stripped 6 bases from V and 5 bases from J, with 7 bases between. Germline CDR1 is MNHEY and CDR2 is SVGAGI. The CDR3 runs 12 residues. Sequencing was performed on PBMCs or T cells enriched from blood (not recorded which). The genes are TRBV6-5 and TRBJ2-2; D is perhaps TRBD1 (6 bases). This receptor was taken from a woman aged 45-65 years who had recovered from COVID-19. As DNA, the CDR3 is TGTGCCAGCAGAAGGGGGACCGGGGAGCTGTTTTTT. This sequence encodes CASRRGTGELFF.